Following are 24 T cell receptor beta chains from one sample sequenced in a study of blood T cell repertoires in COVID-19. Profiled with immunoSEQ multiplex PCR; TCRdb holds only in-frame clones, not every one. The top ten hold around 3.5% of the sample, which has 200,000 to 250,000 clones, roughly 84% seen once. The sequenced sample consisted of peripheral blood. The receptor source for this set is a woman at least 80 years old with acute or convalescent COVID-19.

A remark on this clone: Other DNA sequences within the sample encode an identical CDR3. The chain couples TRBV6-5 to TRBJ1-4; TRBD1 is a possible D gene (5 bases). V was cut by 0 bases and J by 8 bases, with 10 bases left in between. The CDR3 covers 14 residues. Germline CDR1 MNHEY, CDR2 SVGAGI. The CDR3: CASSYSAGKEKLFF. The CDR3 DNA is TGTGCCAGCAGTTACTCCGCAGGGAAAGAAAAACTGTTTTTT.

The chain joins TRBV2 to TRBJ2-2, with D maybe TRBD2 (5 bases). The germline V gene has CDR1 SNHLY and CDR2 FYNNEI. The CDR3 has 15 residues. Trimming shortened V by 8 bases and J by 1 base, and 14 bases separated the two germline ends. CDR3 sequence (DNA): TGTGCCAGCCGCCTCGCACGGGAGAACACCGGGGAGCTGTTTTTT. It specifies CASRLARENTGELFF.

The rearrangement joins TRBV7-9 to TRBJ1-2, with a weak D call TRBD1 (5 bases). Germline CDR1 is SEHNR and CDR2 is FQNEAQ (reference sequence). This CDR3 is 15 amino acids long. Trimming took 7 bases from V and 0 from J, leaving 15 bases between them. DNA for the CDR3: TGTGCCAGCACCGCCGGAGGGGCCCCTAACTATGGCTACACCTTC. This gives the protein CASTAGGAPNYGYTF.

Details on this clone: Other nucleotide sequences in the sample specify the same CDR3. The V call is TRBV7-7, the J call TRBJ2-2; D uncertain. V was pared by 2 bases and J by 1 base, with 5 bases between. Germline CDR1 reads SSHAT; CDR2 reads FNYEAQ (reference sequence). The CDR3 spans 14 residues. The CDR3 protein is CASSLSGNTGELFF. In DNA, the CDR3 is TGTGCCAGCAGCTTATCGGGGAACACCGGGGAGCTGTTTTTT. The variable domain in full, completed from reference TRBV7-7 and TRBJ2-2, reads GAGVSQSPRYKVTKRGQDVTLRCDPISSHATLYWYQQALGQGPEFLTYFNYEAQPDKSGLPSDRFSAERPEGSISTLTIQRTEQRDSAMYRCASSLSGNTGELFFGEGSRLTVL.

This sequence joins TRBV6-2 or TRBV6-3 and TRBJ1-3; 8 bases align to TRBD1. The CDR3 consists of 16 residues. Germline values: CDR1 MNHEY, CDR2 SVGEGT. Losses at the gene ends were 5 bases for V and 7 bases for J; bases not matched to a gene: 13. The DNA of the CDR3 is TGTGCCAGCAGTAGCTACGAGGGGACAGGACGCAACACCATATATTTT. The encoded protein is CASSSYEGTGRNTIYF.

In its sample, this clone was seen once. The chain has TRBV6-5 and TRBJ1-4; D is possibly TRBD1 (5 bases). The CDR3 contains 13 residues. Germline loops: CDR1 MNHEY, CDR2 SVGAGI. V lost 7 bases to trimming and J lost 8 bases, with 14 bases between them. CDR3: CASIGSREEKLFF. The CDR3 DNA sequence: TGTGCCAGCATCGGGTCCAGGGAAGAAAAACTGTTTTTT.

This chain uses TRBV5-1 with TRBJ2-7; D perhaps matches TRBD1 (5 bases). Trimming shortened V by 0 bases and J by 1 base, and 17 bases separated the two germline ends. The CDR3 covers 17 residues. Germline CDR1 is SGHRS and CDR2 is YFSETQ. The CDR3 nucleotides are TGCGCCAGCAGCTTGGCAGTGGGCCAGGACATTTCCTACGAGCAGTACTTC. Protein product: CASSLAVGQDISYEQYF.

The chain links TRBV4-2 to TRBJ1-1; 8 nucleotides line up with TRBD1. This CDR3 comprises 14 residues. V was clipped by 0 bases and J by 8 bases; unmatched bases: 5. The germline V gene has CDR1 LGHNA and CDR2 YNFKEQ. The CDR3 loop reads CASSQDEGDREAFF. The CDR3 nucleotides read TGTGCCAGCAGCCAAGATGAGGGGGACAGGGAAGCTTTCTTT.

CDR3 sequence (DNA): TGTGCCGGCCCTGGGACAGGGGGTACTGAAGCTTTCTTT. Amino acid sequence: CAGPGTGGTEAFF. This chain links TRBV11-2 with TRBJ1-1; 11 bases fit TRBD1. The V and J ends lost 11 bases and 5 bases, in that order; junction bases with no gene match: 7. Germline loops: CDR1 SGHAT, CDR2 FQNNGV. There are 13 residues in the CDR3.

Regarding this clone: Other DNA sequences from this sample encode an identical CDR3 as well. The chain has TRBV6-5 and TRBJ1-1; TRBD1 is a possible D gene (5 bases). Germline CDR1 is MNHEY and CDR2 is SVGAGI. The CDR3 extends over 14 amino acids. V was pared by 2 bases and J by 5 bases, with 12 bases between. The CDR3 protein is CASSYRDRGTEAFF. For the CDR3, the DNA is TGTGCCAGCAGTTACAGGGATAGGGGTACTGAAGCTTTCTTT.

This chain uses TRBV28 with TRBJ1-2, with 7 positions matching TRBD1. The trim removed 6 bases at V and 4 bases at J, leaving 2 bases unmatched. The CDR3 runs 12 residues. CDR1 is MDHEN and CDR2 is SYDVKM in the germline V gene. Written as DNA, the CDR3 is TGTGCCAGCAGGGGACAGATCTATGGCTACACCTTC. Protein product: CASRGQIYGYTF.

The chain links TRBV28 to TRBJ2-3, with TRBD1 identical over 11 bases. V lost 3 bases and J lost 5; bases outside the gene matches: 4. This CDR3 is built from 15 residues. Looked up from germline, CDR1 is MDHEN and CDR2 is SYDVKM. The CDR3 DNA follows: TGTGCCAGCAGTTTCCTGGACAGGGGGCAAGATACGCAGTATTTT. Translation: CASSFLDRGQDTQYF.

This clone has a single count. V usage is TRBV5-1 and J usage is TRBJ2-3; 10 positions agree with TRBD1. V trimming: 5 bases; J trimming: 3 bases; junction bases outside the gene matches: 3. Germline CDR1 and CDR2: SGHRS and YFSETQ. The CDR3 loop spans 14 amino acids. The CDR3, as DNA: TGCGCCAGCAGACCGGGACAGGGGACAGATACGCAGTATTTT. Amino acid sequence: CASRPGQGTDTQYF.

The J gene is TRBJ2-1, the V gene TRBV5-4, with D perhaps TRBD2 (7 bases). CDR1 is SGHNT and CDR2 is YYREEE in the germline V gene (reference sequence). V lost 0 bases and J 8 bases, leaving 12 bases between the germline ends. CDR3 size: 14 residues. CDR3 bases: TGTGCCAGCAGCTTGGACGGGGGGCTCTATGAGCAGTTCTTC. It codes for CASSLDGGLYEQFF. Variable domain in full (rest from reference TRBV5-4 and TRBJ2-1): ETGVTQSPTHLIKTRGQQVTLRCSSQSGHNTVSWYQQALGQGPQFIFQYYREEENGRGNFPPRFSGLQFPNYSSELNVNALELDDSALYLCASSLDGGLYEQFFGPGTRLTVL.

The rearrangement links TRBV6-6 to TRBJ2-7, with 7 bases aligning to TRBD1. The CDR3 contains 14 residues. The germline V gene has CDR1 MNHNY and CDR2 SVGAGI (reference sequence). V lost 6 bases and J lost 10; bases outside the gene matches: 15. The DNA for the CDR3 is TGTGCCAGCAGCCAAGGCCTACAGGGGCTGGAACAGTACTTC. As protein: CASSQGLQGLEQYF.

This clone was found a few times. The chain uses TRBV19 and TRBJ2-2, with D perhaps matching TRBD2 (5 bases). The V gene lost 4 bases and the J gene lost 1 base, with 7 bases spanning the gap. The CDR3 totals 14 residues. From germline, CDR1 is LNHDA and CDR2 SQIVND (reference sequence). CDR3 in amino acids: CASSSGRNTGELFF. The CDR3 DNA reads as TGTGCCAGTAGTAGCGGGCGGAACACCGGGGAGCTGTTTTTT.

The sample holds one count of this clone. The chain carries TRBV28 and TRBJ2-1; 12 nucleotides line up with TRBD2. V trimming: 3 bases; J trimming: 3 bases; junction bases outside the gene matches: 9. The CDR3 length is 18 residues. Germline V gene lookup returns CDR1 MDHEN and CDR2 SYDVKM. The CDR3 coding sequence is TGTGCCAGCAGTTTGGCAGGACTAGCGGGAAGGGACTACAATGAGCAGTTCTTC. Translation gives CASSLAGLAGRDYNEQFF.

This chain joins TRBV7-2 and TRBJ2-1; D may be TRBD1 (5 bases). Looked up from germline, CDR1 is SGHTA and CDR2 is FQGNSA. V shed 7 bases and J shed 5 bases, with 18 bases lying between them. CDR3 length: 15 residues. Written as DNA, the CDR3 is TGTGCCAGCACCTTTTCCTTAGGGGCGAACAATGAGCAGTTCTTC. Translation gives CASTFSLGANNEQFF.

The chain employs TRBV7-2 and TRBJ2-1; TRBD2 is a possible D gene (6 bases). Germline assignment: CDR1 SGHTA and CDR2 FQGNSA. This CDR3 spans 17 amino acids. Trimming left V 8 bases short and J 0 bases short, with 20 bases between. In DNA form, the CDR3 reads TGTGCCAGCCGGCTGAGGAGCGGGTTCAGCTCCTACAATGAGCAGTTCTTC. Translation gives CASRLRSGFSSYNEQFF.

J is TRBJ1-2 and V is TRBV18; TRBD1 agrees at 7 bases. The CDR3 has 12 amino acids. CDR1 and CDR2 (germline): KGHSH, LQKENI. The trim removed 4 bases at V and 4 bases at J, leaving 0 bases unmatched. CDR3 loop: CASSRDSYGYTF. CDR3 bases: TGTGCCAGCTCACGGGACAGCTATGGCTACACCTTC.

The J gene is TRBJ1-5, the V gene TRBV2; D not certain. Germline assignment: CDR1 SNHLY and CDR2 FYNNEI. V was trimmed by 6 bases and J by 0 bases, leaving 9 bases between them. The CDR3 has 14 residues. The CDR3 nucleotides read TGTGCCAGCAGGCAACAGAATAGCAATCAGCCCCAGCATTTT. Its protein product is CASRQQNSNQPQHF.

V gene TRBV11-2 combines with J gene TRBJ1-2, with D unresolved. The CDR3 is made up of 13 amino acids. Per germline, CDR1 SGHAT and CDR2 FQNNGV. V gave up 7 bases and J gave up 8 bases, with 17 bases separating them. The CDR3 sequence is CASILGGVEGYTF. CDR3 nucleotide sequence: TGTGCCAGCATCCTTGGCGGGGTGGAAGGCTACACCTTC.

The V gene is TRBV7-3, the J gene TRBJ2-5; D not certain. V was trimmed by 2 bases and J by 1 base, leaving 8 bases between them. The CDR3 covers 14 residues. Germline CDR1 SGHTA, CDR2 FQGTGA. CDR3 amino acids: CASSLAPTQETQYF. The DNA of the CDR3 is TGTGCCAGCAGCTTAGCTCCTACCCAAGAGACCCAGTACTTC.

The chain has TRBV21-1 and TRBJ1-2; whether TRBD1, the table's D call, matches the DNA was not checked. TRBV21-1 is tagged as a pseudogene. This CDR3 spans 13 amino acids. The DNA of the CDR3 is TGTGCCAGCAGCAGACAGGGGGCTCGGGGCTACACCTTC. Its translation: CASSRQGARGYTF.